The 9 T cell receptor beta chains in this list originate from one sample, sequenced in a study of blood T cell repertoires in COVID-19. Measured with immunoSEQ multiplex PCR; TCRdb has only the in-frame clones, and not every one. Counted here are over 120,000 clones, over 70% occurring once; the ten biggest clones make up approximately 45%. Sequencing input: peripheral blood. The receptors here all came from a human donor in a cohort sampled during active COVID-19.

The V call is TRBV28, the J call TRBJ1-2, with D uncertain. The CDR3 is 12 residues long. The germline V and J ends were trimmed by 3 bases and 7 bases, with 9 bases remaining between them. Per germline, CDR1 MDHEN and CDR2 SYDVKM. The CDR3 region has the DNA TGTGCCAGCAGTTTGGGGAGTCCTGGCTACACCTTC. Translated, it gives CASSLGSPGYTF.

V usage is TRBV27 and J usage is TRBJ1-1; TRBD1 matches 8 bases. Germline CDR1 reads MNHEY; CDR2 reads SMNVEV (reference sequence). V lost 0 bases and J lost 0; bases outside the gene matches: 21. The CDR3 is 22 residues long. CDR3 DNA: TGTGCCAGCAGTTTATCGGCTCTACCCTGCGGGGACAGGTTTTCAATGAACACTGAAGCTTTCTTT. Protein sequence: CASSLSALPCGDRFSMNTEAFF.

The rearrangement links TRBV2 to TRBJ2-3; 7 positions match TRBD2. CDR1 SNHLY and CDR2 FYNNEI come from the germline V gene. The CDR3 consists of 13 residues. The V segment lost 6 bases and the J segment 2 bases; nucleotides outside the gene matches: 2. CDR3 sequence (DNA): TGTGCCAGCAGAGGGGACTACACAGATACGCAGTATTTT. It is translated as CASRGDYTDTQYF.

The rearrangement uses TRBV5-1 and TRBJ2-2; 9 bases match TRBD2. Germline V gene data show CDR1 as SGHRS and CDR2 as YFSETQ. The CDR3 is 18 residues long. J lost 4 bases, V lost 0 bases, and 10 bases had no gene match. CDR3 sequence: CASSLVKTTSGSTGELFF. CDR3 bases: TGCGCCAGCAGCTTGGTAAAAACGACTAGCGGTAGCACCGGGGAGCTGTTTTTT.

This sequence joins TRBV2 and TRBJ2-2; the match to TRBD2 covers 12 bases. The CDR3 is 15 amino acids. The germline CDR1 and CDR2 sequences are SNHLY and FYNNEI. V was clipped by 6 bases and J by 6 bases; unmatched bases: 5. The chain's CDR3 is CASRETSGSAGELFF. The CDR3 region has the DNA TGTGCCAGCAGAGAGACTAGCGGGAGTGCCGGGGAGCTGTTTTTT.

The sample holds one count of this clone. V gene TRBV6-5 combines with J gene TRBJ2-2, with a weak D call TRBD1 (6 bases). Germline V gene lookup returns CDR1 MNHEY and CDR2 SVGAGI. The CDR3 is 14 residues long. V lost 7 bases and J 0 bases, leaving 9 bases between the germline ends. The CDR3 coding sequence is TGTGCCAGCAAAGAGGGGGCGAACACCGGGGAGCTGTTTTTT. This encodes CASKEGANTGELFF.

This sequence joins TRBV15 and TRBJ2-2; unclear D gene. Germline-derived CDR1 and CDR2 are LNHNV and YYDKDF (reference sequence). This CDR3 contains 19 residues. Trimming removed 5 bases at V and 4 bases at J, with 26 bases between. The CDR3 DNA follows: TGTGCCACCAGCGAAAAATCCAAATTTGGTAGCACGGGCACCGGGGAGCTGTTTTTT. Translated, it gives CATSEKSKFGSTGTGELFF.

This chain uses TRBV5-8 with TRBJ1-6; D perhaps matches TRBD1 (6 bases). The CDR3 consists of 14 residues. Germline V gene sequence: CDR1 SGHTS, CDR2 YDEGEE. The V and J ends lost 2 bases and 6 bases respectively, with 9 bases between them. The CDR3 nucleotides are TGTGCCAGCAGCTTTCGAGGGGGTAATTCACCCCTCCACTTT. Its translation: CASSFRGGNSPLHF.

This chain connects TRBV11-1 to TRBJ1-1; D call uncertain. Trimming cost V 1 base and J 1 base, with 10 bases left between them. Looked up from germline, CDR1 is SGHAT and CDR2 is FQDESV (reference sequence). This CDR3 contains 15 residues. DNA for the CDR3: TGTGCCAGCAGCTTAGAGTCAGGAAAGAACACTGAAGCTTTCTTT. This gives the protein CASSLESGKNTEAFF.